The T cell receptor beta chain under discussion was sequenced for a study of Tregs in tolerant kidney transplant recipients. Points from the study as a whole: Few patients were studied, so findings need validation in larger groups. Some patients' samples used different primers over time, so nucleotide sequences weren't comparable.

Germline CDR1 MNHEY, CDR2 SVGAGI. V was clipped by 6 bases and J by 1 base; unmatched bases: 4. The CDR3 is 14 amino acids. About this clone: What it binds is unknown.

Mixed chimerism was transient after nonmyeloablative marrow transplants from related graft donors. CD4+CD25+CD127- Tregs, CD4+CD25- non-Tregs, CD4 and CD8 cells were sorted. The data were produced by immunoSEQ multiplex PCR, yet TCRdb's version contains in-frame clones alone and is incomplete. The table includes more than 90,000 clones, over 85% detected once. The sequence derives from a human patient who received a combined kidney and bone marrow transplant. These T cells may partly come from the graft donor. The sample was CD4+ T cells from blood (PBMCs), taken 12 months after the transplant. The chain has TRBV6-5 and TRBJ1-1; 8 positions match TRBD1. Here the CDR3 DNA reads TGTGCCAGCAGCCGCGGACAGGGGAACACTGAAGCTTTCTTT. It codes for CASSRGQGNTEAFF.